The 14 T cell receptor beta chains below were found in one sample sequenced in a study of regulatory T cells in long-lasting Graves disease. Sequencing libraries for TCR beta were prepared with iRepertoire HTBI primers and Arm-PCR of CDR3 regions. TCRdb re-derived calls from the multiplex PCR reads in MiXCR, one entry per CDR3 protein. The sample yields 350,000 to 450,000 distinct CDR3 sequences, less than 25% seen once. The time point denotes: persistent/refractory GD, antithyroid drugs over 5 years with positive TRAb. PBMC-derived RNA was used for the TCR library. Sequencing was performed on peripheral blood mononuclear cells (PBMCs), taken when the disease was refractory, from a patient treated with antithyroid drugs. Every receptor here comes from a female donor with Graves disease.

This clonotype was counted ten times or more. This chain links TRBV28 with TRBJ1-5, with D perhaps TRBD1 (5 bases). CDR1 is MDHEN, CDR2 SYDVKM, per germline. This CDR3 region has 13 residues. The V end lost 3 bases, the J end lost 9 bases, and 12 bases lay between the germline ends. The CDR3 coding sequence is TGTGCCAGCAGTTTGCAGGGCAGTCGGCCCCAGCATTTT. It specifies CASSLQGSRPQHF.

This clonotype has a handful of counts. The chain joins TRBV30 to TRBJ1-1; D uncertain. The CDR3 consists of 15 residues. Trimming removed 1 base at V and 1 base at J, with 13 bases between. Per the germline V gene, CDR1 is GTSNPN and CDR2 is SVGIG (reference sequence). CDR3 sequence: CAWSAKDGSNTEAFF. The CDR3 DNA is TGTGCCTGGAGTGCAAAGGACGGATCGAACACTGAAGCTTTCTTT.

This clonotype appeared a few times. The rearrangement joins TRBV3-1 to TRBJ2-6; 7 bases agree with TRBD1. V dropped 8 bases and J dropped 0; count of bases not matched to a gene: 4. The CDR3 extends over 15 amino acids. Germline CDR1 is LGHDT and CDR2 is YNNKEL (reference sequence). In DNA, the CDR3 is TGTGCCAGCGGGGACAGAGCCTCTGGGGCCAACGTCCTGACTTTC. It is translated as CASGDRASGANVLTF.

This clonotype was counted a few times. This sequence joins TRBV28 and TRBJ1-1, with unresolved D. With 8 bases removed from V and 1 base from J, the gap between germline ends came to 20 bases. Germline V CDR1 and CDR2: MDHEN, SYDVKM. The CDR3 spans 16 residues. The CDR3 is CASSPPERGPNTEAFF. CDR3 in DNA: TGTGCCAGCTCACCACCGGAACGGGGTCCGAACACTGAAGCTTTCTTT.

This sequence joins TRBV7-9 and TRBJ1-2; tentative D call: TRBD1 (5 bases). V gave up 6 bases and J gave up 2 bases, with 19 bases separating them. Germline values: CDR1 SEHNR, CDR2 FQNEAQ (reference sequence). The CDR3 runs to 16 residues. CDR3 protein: CASSSSTGGLNYGYTF. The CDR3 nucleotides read TGTGCCAGCAGTTCATCTACCGGGGGACTCAACTATGGCTACACCTTC.

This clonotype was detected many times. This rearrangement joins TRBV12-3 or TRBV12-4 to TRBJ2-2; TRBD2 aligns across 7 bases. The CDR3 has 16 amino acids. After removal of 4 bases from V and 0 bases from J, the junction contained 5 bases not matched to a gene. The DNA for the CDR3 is TGTGCCAGCAGTTCCCTGGGGGGGGCGAACACCGGGGAGCTGTTTTTT. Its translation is CASSSLGGANTGELFF.

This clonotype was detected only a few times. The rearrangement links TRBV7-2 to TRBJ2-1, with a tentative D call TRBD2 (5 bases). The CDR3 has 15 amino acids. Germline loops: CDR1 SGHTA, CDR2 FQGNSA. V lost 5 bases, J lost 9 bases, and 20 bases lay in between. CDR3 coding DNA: TGTGCCAGCAGCGGATCTAGTGGGAGATTGGCTGAGCAGTTCTTC. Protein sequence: CASSGSSGRLAEQFF.

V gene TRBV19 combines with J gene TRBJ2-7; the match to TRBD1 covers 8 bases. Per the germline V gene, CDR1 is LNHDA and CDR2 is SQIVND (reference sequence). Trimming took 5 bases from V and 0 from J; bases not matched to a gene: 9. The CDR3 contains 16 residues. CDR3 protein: CASSFSTGVTSYEQYF. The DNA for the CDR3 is TGTGCCAGTAGTTTTTCGACAGGGGTGACCTCCTACGAGCAGTACTTC.

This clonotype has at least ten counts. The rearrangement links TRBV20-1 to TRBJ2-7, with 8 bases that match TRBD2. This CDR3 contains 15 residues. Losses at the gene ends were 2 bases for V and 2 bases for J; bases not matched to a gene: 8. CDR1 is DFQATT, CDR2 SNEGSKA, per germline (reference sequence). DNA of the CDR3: TGCAGTGCTAGACCCACTAGCGGCCTTCCCTACGAGCAGTACTTC. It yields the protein CSARPTSGLPYEQYF.

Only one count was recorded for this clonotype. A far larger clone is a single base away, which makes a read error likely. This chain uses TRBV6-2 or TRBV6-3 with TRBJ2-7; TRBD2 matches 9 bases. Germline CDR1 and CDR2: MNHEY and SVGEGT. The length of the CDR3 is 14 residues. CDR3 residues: CASSFRTSGYGQYF. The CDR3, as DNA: TGTGCCAGCAGTTTTCGCACTAGCGGGTACGGGCAGTACTTC.

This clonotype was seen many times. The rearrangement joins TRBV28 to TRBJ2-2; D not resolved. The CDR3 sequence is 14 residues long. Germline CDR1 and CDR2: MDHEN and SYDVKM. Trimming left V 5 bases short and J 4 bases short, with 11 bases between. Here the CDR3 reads CASSPRRSTGELFF. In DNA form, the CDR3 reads TGTGCCAGCAGTCCGCGACGGAGCACCGGGGAGCTGTTTTTT.

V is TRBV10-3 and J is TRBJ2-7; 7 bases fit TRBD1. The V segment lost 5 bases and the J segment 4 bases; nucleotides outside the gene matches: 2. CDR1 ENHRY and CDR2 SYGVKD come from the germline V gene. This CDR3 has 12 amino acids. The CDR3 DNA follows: TGTGCCATCAGTCAACAGGGGTACGAGCAGTACTTC. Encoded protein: CAISQQGYEQYF.

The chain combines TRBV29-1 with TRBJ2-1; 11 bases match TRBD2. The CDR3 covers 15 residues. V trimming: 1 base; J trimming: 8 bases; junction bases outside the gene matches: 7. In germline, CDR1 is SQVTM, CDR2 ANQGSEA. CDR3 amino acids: CSVEGTSGSTDEQFF. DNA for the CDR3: TGCAGCGTTGAAGGAACTAGCGGGAGTACAGATGAGCAGTTCTTC.

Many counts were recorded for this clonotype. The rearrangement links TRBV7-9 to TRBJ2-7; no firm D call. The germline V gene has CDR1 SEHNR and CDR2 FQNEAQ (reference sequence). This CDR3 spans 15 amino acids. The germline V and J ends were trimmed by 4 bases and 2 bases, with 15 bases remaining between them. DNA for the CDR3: TGTGCCAGCAGCTCAGATACCGGGCGAACCTACGAGCAGTACTTC. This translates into CASSSDTGRTYEQYF.